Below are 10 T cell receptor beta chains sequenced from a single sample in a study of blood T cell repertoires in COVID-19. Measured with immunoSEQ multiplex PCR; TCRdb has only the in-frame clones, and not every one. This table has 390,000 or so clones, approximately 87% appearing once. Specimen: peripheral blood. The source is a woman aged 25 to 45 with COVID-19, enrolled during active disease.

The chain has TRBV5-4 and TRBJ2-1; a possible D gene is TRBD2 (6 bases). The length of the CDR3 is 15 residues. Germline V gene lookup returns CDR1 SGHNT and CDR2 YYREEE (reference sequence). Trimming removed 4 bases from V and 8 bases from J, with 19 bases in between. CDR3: CASSQGGVAWYEQFF. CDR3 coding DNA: TGTGCCAGCAGCCAGGGCGGGGTAGCGTGGTATGAGCAGTTCTTC.

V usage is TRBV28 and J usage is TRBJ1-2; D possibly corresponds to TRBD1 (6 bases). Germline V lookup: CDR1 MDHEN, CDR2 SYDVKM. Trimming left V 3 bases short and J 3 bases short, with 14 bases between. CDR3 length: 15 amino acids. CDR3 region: CASSFPQGQHYGYTF. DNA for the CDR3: TGTGCCAGCAGTTTTCCTCAGGGACAACACTATGGCTACACCTTC.

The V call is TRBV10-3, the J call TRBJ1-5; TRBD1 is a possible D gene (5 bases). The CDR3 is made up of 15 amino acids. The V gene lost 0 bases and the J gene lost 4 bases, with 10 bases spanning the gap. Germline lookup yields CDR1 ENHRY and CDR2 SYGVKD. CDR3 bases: TGTGCCATCAGTGAGTCCCCGGGGGGGAATCAGCCCCAGCATTTT. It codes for CAISESPGGNQPQHF.

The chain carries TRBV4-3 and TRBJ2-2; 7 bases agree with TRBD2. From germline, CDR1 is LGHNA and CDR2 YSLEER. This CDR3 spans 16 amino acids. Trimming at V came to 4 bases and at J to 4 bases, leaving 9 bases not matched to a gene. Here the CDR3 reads CASSPRMGGSTGELFF. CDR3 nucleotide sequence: TGCGCCAGCAGCCCAAGGATGGGCGGGAGCACCGGGGAGCTGTTTTTT.

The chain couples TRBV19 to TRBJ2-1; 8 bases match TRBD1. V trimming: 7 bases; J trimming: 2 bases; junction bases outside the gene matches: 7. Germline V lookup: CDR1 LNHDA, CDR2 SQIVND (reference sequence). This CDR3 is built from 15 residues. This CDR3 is CASTDRTGPYNEQFF. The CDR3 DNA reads TGTGCCAGTACCGATAGGACAGGGCCCTACAATGAGCAGTTCTTC.

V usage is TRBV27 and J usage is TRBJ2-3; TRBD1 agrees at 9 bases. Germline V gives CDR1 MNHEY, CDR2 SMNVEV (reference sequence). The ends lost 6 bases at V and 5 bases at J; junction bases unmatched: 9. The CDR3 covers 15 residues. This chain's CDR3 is CASSSHRGRGDTQYF. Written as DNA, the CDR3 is TGTGCCAGCAGCTCGCACAGGGGGCGGGGAGATACGCAGTATTTT.

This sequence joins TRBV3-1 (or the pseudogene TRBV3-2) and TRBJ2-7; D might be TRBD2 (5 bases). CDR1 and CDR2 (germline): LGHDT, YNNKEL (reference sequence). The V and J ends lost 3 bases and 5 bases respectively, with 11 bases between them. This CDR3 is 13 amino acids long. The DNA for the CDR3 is TGTGCCAGCAGCCAGGCCTGGCGGGACGAGCAGTACTTC. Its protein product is CASSQAWRDEQYF.

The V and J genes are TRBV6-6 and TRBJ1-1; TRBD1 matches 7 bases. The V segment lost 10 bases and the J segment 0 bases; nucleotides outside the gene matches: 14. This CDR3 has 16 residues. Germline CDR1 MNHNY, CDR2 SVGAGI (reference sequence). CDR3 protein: CATIKMAGGLNTEAFF. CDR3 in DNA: TGTGCCACCATAAAAATGGCAGGGGGACTGAACACTGAAGCTTTCTTT.

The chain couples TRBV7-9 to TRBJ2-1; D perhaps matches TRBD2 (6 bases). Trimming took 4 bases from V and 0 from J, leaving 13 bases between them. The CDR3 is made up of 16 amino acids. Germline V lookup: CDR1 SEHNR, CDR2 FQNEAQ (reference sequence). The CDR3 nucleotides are TGTGCCAGCAGCTCGTGGGGCGGGGTCTCCTACAATGAGCAGTTCTTC. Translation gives CASSSWGGVSYNEQFF.

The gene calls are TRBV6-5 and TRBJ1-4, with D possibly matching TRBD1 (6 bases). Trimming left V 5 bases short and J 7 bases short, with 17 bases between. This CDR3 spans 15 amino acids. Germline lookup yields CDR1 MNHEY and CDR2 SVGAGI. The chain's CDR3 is CASSPRGQGGEKLFF. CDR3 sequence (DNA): TGTGCCAGCAGTCCCAGGGGACAAGGGGGTGAAAAACTGTTTTTT.